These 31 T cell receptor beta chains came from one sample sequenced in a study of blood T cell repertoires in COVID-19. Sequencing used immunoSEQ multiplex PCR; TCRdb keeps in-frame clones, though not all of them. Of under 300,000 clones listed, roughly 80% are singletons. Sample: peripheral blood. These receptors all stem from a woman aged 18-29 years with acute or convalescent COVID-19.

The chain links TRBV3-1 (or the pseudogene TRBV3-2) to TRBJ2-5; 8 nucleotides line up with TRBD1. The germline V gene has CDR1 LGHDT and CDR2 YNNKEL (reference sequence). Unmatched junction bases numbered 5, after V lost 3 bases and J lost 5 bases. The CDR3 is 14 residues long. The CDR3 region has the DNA TGTGCCAGCAGCCAGACAGGGGCGGGGGAGACCCAGTACTTC. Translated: CASSQTGAGETQYF.

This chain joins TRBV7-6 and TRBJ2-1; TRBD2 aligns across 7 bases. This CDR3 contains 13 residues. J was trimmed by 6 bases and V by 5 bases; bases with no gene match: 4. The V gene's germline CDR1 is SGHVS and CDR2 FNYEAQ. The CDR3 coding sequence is TGTGCCAGCAGCAACGGACTAGGCAATGAGCAGTTCTTC. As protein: CASSNGLGNEQFF.

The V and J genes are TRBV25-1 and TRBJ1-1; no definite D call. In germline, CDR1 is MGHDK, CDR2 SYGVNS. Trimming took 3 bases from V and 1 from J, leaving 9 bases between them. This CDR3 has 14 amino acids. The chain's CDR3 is CASSERAANTEAFF. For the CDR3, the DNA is TGTGCCAGCAGTGAGAGGGCGGCGAACACTGAAGCTTTCTTT. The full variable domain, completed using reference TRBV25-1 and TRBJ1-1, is EADIYQTPRYLVIGTGKKITLECSQTMGHDKMYWYQQDPGMELHLIHYSYGVNSTEKGDLSSESTVSRIRTEHFPLTLESARPSHTSQYLCASSERAANTEAFFGQGTRLTVV.

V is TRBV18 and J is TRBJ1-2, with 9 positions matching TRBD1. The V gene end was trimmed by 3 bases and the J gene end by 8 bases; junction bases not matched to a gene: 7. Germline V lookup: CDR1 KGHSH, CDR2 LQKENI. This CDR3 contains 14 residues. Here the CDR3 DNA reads TGTGCCAGCTCACCTGACAGGGGGGGGTCAGGCTACACCTTC. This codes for CASSPDRGGSGYTF.

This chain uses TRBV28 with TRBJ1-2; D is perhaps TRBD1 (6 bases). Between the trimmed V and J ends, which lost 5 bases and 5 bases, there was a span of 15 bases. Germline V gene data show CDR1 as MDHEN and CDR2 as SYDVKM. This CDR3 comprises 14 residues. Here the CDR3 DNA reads TGTGCCAGCAGTATCGGACAGTCCCAATATGGCTACACCTTC. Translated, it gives CASSIGQSQYGYTF.

CDR3 sequence (DNA): TGTGCCGGCCGACTACACCCCACAGATACGCAGTATTTT. Residues: CAGRLHPTDTQYF. The gene calls are TRBV5-4 and TRBJ2-3, with D tentatively TRBD2 (5 bases). The CDR3 is 13 amino acids. Trimming pared 10 bases from V and 2 bases from J, leaving 14 bases between. Germline CDR1 and CDR2: SGHNT and YYREEE (reference sequence).

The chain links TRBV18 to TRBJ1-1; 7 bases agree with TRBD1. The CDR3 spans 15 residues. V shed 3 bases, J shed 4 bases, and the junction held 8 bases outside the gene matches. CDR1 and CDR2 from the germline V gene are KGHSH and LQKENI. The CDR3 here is CASSPQTGSRTEAFF. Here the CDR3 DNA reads TGTGCCAGCTCACCGCAGACAGGGAGCCGCACTGAAGCTTTCTTT.

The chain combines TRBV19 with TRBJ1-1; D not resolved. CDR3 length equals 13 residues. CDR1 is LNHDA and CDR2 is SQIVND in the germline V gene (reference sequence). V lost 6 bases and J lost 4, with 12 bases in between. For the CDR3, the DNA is TGTGCCAGTAGCTACGTTTCAACCACTGAAGCTTTCTTT. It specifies CASSYVSTTEAFF. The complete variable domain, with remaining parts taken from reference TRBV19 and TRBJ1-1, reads DGGITQSPKYLFRKEGQNVTLSCEQNLNHDAMYWYRQDPGQGLRLIYYSQIVNDFQKGDIAEGYSVSREKKESFPLTVTSAQKNPTAFYLCASSYVSTTEAFFGQGTRLTVV.

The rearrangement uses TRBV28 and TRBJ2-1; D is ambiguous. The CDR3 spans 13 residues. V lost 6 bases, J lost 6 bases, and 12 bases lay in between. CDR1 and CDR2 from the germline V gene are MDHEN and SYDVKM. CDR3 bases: TGTGCCAGCAGCCCTAGTGGTGCCAATGAGCAGTTCTTC. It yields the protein CASSPSGANEQFF.

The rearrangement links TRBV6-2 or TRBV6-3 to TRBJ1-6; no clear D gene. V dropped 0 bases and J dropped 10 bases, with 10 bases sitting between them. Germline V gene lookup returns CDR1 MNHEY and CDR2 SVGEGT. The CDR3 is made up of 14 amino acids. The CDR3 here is CASSYSGQVSPLHF. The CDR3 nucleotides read TGTGCCAGCAGTTACTCGGGCCAAGTATCACCCCTCCACTTT.

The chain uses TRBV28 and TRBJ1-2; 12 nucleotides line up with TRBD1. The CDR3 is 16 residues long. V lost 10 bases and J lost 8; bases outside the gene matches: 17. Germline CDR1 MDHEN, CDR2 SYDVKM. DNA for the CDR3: TGTGCCATTCTGACCGGGACAGGGGGCTCCTGGGGAGGCTACACCTTC. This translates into CAILTGTGGSWGGYTF.

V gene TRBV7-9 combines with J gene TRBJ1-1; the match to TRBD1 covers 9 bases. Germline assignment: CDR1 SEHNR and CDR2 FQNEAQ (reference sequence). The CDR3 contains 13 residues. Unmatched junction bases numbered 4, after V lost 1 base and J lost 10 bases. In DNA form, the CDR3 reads TGTGCCAGCAGCTTAGTGTGGGACAGGGTAGCTTTCTTT. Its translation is CASSLVWDRVAFF.

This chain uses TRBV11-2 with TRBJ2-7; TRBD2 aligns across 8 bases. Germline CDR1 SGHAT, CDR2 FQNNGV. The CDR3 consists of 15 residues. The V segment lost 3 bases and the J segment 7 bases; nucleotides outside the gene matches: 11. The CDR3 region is CASSFTPGGPVEQYF. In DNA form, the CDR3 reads TGTGCCAGCAGCTTTACTCCGGGGGGGCCGGTTGAGCAGTACTTC.

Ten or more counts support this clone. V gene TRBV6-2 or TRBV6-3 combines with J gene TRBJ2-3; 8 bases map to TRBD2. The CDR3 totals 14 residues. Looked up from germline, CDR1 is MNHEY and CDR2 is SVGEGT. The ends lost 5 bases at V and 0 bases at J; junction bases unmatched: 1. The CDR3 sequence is CASSTGGSTDTQYF. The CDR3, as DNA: TGTGCCAGCAGTACGGGAGGGAGCACAGATACGCAGTATTTT.

CDR3 sequence (DNA): TGTGCCAGCAGCCAGCGACTAGCGGGAGATCACGAGCAGTACTTC. As protein: CASSQRLAGDHEQYF. V is TRBV11-1 and J is TRBJ2-7; 12 positions match TRBD2. V lost 5 bases to trimming and J lost 5 bases; unmatched junction nucleotides: 7. The CDR3 consists of 15 residues. Per the germline V gene, CDR1 is SGHAT and CDR2 is FQDESV (reference sequence).

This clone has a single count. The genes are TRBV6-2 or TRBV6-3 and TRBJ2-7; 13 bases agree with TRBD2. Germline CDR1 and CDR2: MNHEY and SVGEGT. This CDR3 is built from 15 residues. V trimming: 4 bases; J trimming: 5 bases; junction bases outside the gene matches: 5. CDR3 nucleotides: TGTGCCAGCAGTTGGTCCGGACTAGCGGGGGACGAGCAGTACTTC. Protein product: CASSWSGLAGDEQYF.

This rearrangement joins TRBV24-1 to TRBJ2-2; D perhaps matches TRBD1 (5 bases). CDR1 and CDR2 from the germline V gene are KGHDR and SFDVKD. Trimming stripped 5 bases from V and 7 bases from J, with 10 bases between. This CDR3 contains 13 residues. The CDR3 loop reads CATSVKTDGELFF. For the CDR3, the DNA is TGTGCCACCAGTGTCAAGACAGACGGGGAGCTGTTTTTT.

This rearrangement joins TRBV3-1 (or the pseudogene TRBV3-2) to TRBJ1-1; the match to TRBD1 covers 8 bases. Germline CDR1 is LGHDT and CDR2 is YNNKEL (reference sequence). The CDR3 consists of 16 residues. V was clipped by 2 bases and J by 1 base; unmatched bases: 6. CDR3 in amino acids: CASSQYRTGPNTEAFF. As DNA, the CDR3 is TGTGCCAGCAGCCAATATCGGACAGGGCCGAACACTGAAGCTTTCTTT.

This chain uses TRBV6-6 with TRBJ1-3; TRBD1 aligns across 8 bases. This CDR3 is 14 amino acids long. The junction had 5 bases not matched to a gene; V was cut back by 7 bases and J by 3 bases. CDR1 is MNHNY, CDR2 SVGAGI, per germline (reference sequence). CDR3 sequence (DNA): TGTGCCAGCATCCAGGGGGCCGGTGGAAACACCATATATTTT. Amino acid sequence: CASIQGAGGNTIYF.

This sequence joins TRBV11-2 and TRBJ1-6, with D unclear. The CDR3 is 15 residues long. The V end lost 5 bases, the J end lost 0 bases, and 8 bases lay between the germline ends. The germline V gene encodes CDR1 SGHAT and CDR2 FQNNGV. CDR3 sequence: CASSPLSSYNSPLHF. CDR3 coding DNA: TGTGCCAGCAGCCCTCTAAGCTCCTATAATTCACCCCTCCACTTT.

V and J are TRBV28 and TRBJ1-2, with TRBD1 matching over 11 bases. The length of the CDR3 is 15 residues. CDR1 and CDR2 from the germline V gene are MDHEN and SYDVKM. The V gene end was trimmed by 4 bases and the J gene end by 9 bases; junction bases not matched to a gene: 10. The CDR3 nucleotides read TGTGCCAGCAGTTCCGGGACAGGGGGAAGGAAAAGCTACACCTTC. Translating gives CASSSGTGGRKSYTF.

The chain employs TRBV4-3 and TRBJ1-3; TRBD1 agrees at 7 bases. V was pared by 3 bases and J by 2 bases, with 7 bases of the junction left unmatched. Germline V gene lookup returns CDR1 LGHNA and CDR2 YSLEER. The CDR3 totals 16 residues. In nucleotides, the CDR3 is TGCGCCAGCAGCCAGCAATTAGGGACAGCTGGAAACACCATATATTTT. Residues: CASSQQLGTAGNTIYF.

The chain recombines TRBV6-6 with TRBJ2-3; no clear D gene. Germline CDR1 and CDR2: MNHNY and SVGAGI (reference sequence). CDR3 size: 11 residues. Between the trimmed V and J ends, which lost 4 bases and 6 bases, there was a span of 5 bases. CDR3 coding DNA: TGTGCCAGCAGTTTGAGCGATACGCAGTATTTT. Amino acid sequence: CASSLSDTQYF.

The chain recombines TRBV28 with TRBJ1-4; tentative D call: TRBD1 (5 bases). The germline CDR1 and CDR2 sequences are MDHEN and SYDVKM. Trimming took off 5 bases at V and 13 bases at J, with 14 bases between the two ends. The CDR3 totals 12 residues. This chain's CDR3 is CASSIGGGGLFF. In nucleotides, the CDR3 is TGTGCCAGCAGTATCGGTGGGGGGGGACTGTTTTTT. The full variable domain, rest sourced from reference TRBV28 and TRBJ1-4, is DVKVTQSSRYLVKRTGEKVFLECVQDMDHENMFWYRQDPGLGLRLIYFSYDVKMKEKGDIPEGYSVSREKKERFSLILESASTNQTSMYLCASSIGGGGLFFGSGTQLSVL.

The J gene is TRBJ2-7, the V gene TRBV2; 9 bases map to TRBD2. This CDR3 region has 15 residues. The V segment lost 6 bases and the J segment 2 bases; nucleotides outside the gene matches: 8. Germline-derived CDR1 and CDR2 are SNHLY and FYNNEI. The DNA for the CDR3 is TGTGCCAGCAGGGTTAGCGGGAGTCTCGCCTACGAGCAGTACTTC. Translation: CASRVSGSLAYEQYF.

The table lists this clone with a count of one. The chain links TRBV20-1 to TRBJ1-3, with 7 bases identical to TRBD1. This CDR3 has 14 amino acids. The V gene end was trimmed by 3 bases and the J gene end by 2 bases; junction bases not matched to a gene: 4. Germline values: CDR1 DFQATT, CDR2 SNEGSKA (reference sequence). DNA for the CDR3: TGCAGTGCTAGTCAGGGGGACCCTGGAAACACCATATATTTT. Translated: CSASQGDPGNTIYF.

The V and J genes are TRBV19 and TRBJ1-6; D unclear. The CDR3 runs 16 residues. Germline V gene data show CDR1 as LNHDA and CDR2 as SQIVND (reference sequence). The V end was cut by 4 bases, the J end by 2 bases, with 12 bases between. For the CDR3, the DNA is TGTGCCAGTAGTACCAGATCGGAGGCCTATAATTCACCCCTCCACTTT. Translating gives CASSTRSEAYNSPLHF. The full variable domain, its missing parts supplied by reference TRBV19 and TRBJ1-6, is DGGITQSPKYLFRKEGQNVTLSCEQNLNHDAMYWYRQDPGQGLRLIYYSQIVNDFQKGDIAEGYSVSREKKESFPLTVTSAQKNPTAFYLCASSTRSEAYNSPLHFGNGTRLTVT.

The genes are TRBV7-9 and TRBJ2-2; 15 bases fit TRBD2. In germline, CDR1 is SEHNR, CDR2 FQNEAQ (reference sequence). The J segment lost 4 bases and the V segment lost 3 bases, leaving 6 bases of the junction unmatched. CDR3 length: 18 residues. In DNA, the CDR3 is TGTGCCAGCAGCTTGGATGGACTAGCGGGAGGGGTCACCGGGGAGCTGTTTTTT. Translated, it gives CASSLDGLAGGVTGELFF.

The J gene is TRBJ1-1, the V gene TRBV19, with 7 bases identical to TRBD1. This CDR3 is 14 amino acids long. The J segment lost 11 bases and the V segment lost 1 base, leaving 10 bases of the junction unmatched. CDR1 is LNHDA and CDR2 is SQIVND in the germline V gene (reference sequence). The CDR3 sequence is CASSIGGEGTVAFF. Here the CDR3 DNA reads TGTGCCAGTAGTATAGGGGGGGAAGGGACAGTGGCTTTCTTT.

In nucleotides, the CDR3 is TGTGCCAGCAGCTCCGGACTACTGGGTGAAAAACTGTTTTTT. It translates to CASSSGLLGEKLFF. The chain couples TRBV5-6 to TRBJ1-4; D remains unclear. The germline V gene encodes CDR1 SGHDT and CDR2 YYEEEE. Trimming removed 3 bases from V and 7 bases from J, with 13 bases in between. The CDR3 sequence is 14 residues long.

The CDR3 region has the DNA TGCGCCAGCAGCGACCCGCGGTTTGAGCAGTTCTTC. Residues: CASSDPRFEQFF. V is TRBV10-2 and J is TRBJ2-1; no reliable D call. CDR3 length: 12 amino acids. Germline CDR1 reads WSHSY; CDR2 reads SAAADI. Trimming removed 6 bases from V and 9 bases from J, with 12 bases in between.